These 13 T cell receptor beta chains share one sample of origin, sequenced in a study of CD8+ T cells in alopecia areata. RNA was isolated and reverse transcribed to cDNA, the sequencing template. The data were produced by immunoSEQ multiplex PCR, yet TCRdb's version contains in-frame clones alone and is incomplete. Found here are over 250,000 clones, about 60% of them singletons; the top ten hold 0.75% to 0.95%. As to treatment: oral pan-JAK inhibitor, 5-10 mg twice daily. Sequencing used CD4+ T cells sorted from blood, obtained around week 54, from a patient treated with tofacitinib. Source of these receptors: a human donor with alopecia areata.

The chain joins TRBV18 to TRBJ2-3; D is undetermined. Trimming took off 3 bases at V and 1 base at J, with 14 bases between the two ends. Germline V CDR1 and CDR2: KGHSH, LQKENI. The CDR3 totals 16 residues. CDR3 sequence reads: CASSPLADQGTDTQYF. In DNA form, the CDR3 reads TGTGCCAGCTCACCGCTCGCGGACCAGGGCACAGATACGCAGTATTTT.

V and J are TRBV29-1 and TRBJ2-3; possible D gene TRBD2, 5 bases. The CDR3 contains 12 residues. CDR1 is SQVTM, CDR2 ANQGSEA, per germline. V dropped 7 bases and J dropped 2 bases, with 10 bases sitting between them. For the CDR3, the DNA is TGCAGCGCCGGGGTTCCCACAGATACGCAGTATTTT. It encodes CSAGVPTDTQYF.

The chain has TRBV5-1 and TRBJ2-7; D may correspond to TRBD1 or TRBD2 (5 bases each). This CDR3 spans 15 amino acids. The germline V gene has CDR1 SGHRS and CDR2 YFSETQ. V lost 0 bases, J lost 0 bases, and 10 bases lay in between. The chain's CDR3 is CASSLAGASSYEQYF. CDR3 in DNA: TGCGCCAGCAGCTTGGCCGGGGCCAGCTCCTACGAGCAGTACTTC.

J is TRBJ2-7 and V is TRBV6-5, with a weak D call TRBD1 (6 bases). V lost 6 bases and J lost 2, with 11 bases in between. Looked up from germline, CDR1 is MNHEY and CDR2 is SVGAGI. The CDR3 runs 13 residues. CDR3 DNA: TGTGCCAGCAGCCGACAGGTGGCCTACGAGCAGTACTTC. Its protein product is CASSRQVAYEQYF.

CDR3 nucleotides: TGTGCCAGCAGTGAACAGCTAGGCGGGGAGACCCAGTACTTC. Protein product: CASSEQLGGETQYF. This sequence joins TRBV2 and TRBJ2-5, with D tentatively TRBD2 (5 bases). V gave up 2 bases and J gave up 5 bases, with 12 bases separating them. The CDR3 has 14 amino acids. Germline V lookup: CDR1 SNHLY, CDR2 FYNNEI.

The CDR3 DNA follows: TGTGCCAGCAGTCTTCGGGGAGGGGAAGCTTTCTTT. Translated: CASSLRGGEAFF. The chain has TRBV5-6 and TRBJ1-1; D is uncertain. This CDR3 is 12 amino acids long. Germline CDR1 SGHDT, CDR2 YYEEEE. V lost 5 bases and J 8 bases, leaving 13 bases between the germline ends.

V usage is TRBV6-5 and J usage is TRBJ2-7; tentative D call: TRBD2 (5 bases). Germline-derived CDR1 and CDR2 are MNHEY and SVGAGI. There are 11 residues in the CDR3. V gave up 8 bases and J gave up 2 bases, with 7 bases separating them. The CDR3 protein is CASGEPYEQYF. CDR3 in DNA: TGTGCCAGCGGGGAGCCCTACGAGCAGTACTTC.

This chain joins TRBV5-1 and TRBJ1-6, with 8 bases lining up with TRBD1. Germline V lookup: CDR1 SGHRS, CDR2 YFSETQ. V was clipped by 4 bases and J by 6 bases; unmatched bases: 9. This CDR3 is 16 amino acids long. CDR3 bases: TGCGCCAGCAGCCTCCTGACAGGGGATGGTAATTCACCCCTCCACTTT. This translates into CASSLLTGDGNSPLHF.

The chain has TRBV4-3 and TRBJ2-5, with TRBD1 matching 8 bases. Germline CDR1 LGHNA, CDR2 YSLEER. V was pared by 3 bases and J by 1 base, with 7 bases of the junction left unmatched. The CDR3 runs 16 residues. The CDR3, as DNA: TGCGCCAGCAGCCATGGGGACAGGAGGGGCCAAGAGACCCAGTACTTC. Its translation is CASSHGDRRGQETQYF.

The chain combines TRBV6-5 with TRBJ1-5; D gene uncertain. From germline, CDR1 is MNHEY and CDR2 SVGAGI. CDR3 length equals 13 residues. V was shortened by 6 bases and J by 4 bases, with 10 bases between the two germline ends. The CDR3 loop reads CASRLSVNQPQHF. The CDR3 nucleotides are TGTGCCAGCAGGCTGAGCGTGAATCAGCCCCAGCATTTT.

The chain has TRBV18 and TRBJ1-2; D is possibly TRBD1 (6 bases). CDR1 and CDR2 from the germline V gene are KGHSH and LQKENI. The CDR3 is 13 amino acids. The V end was cut by 7 bases, the J end by 6 bases, with 15 bases between. CDR3 DNA: TGTGCCAGCTTGCGGACAGTGGAGAATGGCTACACCTTC. Protein product: CASLRTVENGYTF. The whole variable domain, filled in from reference TRBV18 and TRBJ1-2, reads NAGVMQNPRHLVRRRGQEARLRCSPMKGHSHVYWYRQLPEEGLKFMVYLQKENIIDESGMPKERFSAEFPKEGPSILRIQQVVRGDSAAYFCASLRTVENGYTFGSGTRLTVV.

CDR3 in DNA: TGTGCCAGCAGCCGACAGGGGCCGAGCACAGATACGCAGTATTTT. Protein: CASSRQGPSTDTQYF. The chain links TRBV7-2 to TRBJ2-3, with 8 bases lining up with TRBD1. J gave up 0 bases and V 5 bases, and 4 bases lay outside the gene matches. This CDR3 has 15 amino acids. Germline V gene sequence: CDR1 SGHTA, CDR2 FQGNSA.

This clone has a handful of counts. V gene TRBV7-2 combines with J gene TRBJ1-1; maybe TRBD1 (5 bases). This CDR3 comprises 16 residues. CDR1 is SGHTA and CDR2 is FQGNSA in the germline V gene. The V end was cut by 1 base, the J end by 5 bases, with 17 bases between. CDR3 DNA sequence: TGTGCCAGCAGCTTAGGTCAGGGAAGGTTGGGGACTGAAGCTTTCTTT. Protein sequence: CASSLGQGRLGTEAFF.